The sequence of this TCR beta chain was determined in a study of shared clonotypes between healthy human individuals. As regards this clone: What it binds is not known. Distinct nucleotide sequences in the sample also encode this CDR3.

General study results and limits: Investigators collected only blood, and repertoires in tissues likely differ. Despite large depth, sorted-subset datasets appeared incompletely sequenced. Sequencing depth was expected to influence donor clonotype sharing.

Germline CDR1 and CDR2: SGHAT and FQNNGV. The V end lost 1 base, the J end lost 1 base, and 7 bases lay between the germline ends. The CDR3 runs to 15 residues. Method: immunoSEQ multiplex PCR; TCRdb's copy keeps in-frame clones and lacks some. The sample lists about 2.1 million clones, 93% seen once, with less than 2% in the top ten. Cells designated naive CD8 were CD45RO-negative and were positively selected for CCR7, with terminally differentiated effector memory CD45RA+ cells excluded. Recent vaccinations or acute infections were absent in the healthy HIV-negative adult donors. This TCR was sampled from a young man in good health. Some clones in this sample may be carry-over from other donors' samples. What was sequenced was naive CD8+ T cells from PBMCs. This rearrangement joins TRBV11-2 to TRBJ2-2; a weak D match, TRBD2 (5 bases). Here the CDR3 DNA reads TGTGCCAGCAGCTTAGTAGGAGGGAACACCGGGGAGCTGTTTTTT. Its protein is CASSLVGGNTGELFF.